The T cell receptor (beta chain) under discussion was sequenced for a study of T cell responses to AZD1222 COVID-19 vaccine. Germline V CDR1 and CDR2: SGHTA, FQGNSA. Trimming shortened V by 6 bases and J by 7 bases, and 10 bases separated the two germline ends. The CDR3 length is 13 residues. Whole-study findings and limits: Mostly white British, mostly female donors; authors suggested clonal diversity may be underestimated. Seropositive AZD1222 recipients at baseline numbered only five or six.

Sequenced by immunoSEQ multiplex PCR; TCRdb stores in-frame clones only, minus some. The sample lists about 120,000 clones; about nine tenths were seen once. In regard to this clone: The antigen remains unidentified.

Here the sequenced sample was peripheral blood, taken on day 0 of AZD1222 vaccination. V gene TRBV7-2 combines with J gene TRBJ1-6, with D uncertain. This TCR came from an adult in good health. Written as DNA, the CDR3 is TGTGCCAGCAGAGAGCGACCGAATTCACCCCTCCACTTT. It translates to CASRERPNSPLHF.